The present T cell receptor (beta chain) was sequenced within a study of CD8+CD57+ T cells in acquired aplastic anemia. Genomic DNA provided the template from which TCR beta VDJ and CDR3 profiles were obtained. MiXCR, applied by TCRdb to the reads, yields one record per CDR3 protein. The table has approximately 180,000 distinct CDR3 sequences, roughly 48% seen once. In patients chosen for sequencing, flow cytometry had shown CD8+CD57+ cell expansion. CDR1 and CDR2 (germline): MGHDK, SYGVNS. V shed 7 bases and J shed 2 bases, with 12 bases lying between them. This CDR3 spans 13 amino acids. Sequencing was done on a sample of sorted CD4+, CD8+, or CD8+CD57+ T cells (not recorded which) from PBMCs. The genes are TRBV25-1 and TRBJ2-7, with D unresolved. This TCR derives from a human donor with aplastic anemia. The CDR3 sequence is CASNPDGPYEQYF. The CDR3 bases are TGTGCCAGCAACCCGGACGGACCCTACGAGCAGTACTTC.